This TCR beta chain originates from a study of blood T cell repertoires in COVID-19. Across the whole study: Sample material is recorded as cDNA or gDNA derived from T cells, B-cell-depleted T cells, or PBMCs.

V was pared by 4 bases and J by 8 bases, with 10 bases of the junction left unmatched. The CDR3 contains 15 residues. Germline V gives CDR1 LGHDT, CDR2 YNNKEL (reference sequence). Clones were sequenced by immunoSEQ multiplex PCR, and TCRdb holds only the in-frame ones, with some missing. The repertoire holds roughly 100,000 clones, with 87% as singletons. The sample was peripheral blood. The TCR originated in a man aged 45-65 years with acute or convalescent COVID-19. The chain couples TRBV3-1 (or the pseudogene TRBV3-2) to TRBJ2-1; 8 positions agree with TRBD1. CDR3: CASSPEDRVLDEQFF. The CDR3 DNA is TGTGCCAGCAGCCCAGAGGACAGGGTTCTGGATGAGCAGTTCTTC.